This entry features one T cell receptor beta chain sequence. Its antigen is not known. Using genomic DNA as the template, TCR beta VDJ and CDR3 profiling was carried out. One entry per CDR3 protein results from TCRdb running MiXCR on the reads. The sample gives some 150,000 distinct CDR3 sequences, around 41% of which show up once; more than 7% is in the top ten. This record belongs to a study of CD8+CD57+ T cells in acquired aplastic anemia. Background on the study: The study obtained an average of 3.2 ug of DNA from sorted CD4+ and CD8+ cells. For CD4+ cells, healthy donors had an average of roughly 11 million reads. The study's findings and limits: Patients and controls were found to share 25 to 30 CD8+ CDR3 sequences. Patients and controls had CD8+ Simpson's diversity values that were not significantly distinct.

V was pared by 4 bases and J by 7 bases, with 8 bases between. CDR3 size: 13 residues. Germline assignment: CDR1 LNHDA and CDR2 SQIVND (reference sequence). This chain joins TRBV19 and TRBJ1-6; D unresolved. The TCR sequence derives from a human donor in good health, serving as a control. Sequencing was carried out using sorted CD4+, CD8+, or CD8+CD57+ T cells (not recorded which) from PBMCs. The CDR3 DNA follows: TGTGCCAGTAGTAGGGCGACCAATTCACCCCTCCACTTT. Translating it yields CASSRATNSPLHF.